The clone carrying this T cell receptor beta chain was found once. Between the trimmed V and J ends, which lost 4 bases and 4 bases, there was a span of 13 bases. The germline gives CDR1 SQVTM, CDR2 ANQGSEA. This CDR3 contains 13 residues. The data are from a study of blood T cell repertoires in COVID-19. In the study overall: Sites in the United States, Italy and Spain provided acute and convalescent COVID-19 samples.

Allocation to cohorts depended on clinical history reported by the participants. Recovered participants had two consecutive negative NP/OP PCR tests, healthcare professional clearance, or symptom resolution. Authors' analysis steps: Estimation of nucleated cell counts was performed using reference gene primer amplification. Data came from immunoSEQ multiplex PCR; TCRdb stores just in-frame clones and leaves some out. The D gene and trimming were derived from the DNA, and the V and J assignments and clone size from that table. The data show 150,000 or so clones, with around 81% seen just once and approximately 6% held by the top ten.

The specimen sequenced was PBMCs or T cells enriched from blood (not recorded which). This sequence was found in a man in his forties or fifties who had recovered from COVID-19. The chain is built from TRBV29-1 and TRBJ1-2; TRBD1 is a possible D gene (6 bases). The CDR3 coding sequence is TGCAGCGTTGCTGGGGGCGAGGGCTATGGCTACACCTTC. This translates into CSVAGGEGYGYTF.